This T cell receptor (beta chain) was documented in a study of blood T cell repertoires in COVID-19. Study at large: COVID-19 samples from acute and convalescent phases originated in the United States, Italy and Spain.

V gave up 6 bases and J gave up 7 bases, with 13 bases separating them. CDR1 is LNHDA, CDR2 SQIVND, per germline (reference sequence). CDR3 length: 13 amino acids. Study processing details: Estimates of nucleated cell counts were drawn from the amplification of reference gene primers. Measured with immunoSEQ multiplex PCR; TCRdb has only the in-frame clones, and not every one. That table gives V, J and clone size, and the DNA gave D and trimming. Of approximately 210,000 clones listed, 80% to 90% were seen once; the top ten hold about an eighth. Those enrolled, adults aged 18 to 89 years, came from fewer than 25 US areas. Cohort 3 recovery required two negative PCRs, clearance, or symptom resolution.

The chain employs TRBV19 and TRBJ2-1; D perhaps matches TRBD2 (5 bases). The clonotype was recovered from a man in his forties who had recovered from COVID-19. Sequenced material: PBMCs or T cells enriched from blood (not recorded which). As DNA, the CDR3 is TGTGCCAGTAGGAAGGACTTATTAAATGAGCAGTTCTTC. Encoded protein: CASRKDLLNEQFF. Full variable domain (outside the CDR3, taken from reference TRBV19 and TRBJ2-1): DGGITQSPKYLFRKEGQNVTLSCEQNLNHDAMYWYRQDPGQGLRLIYYSQIVNDFQKGDIAEGYSVSREKKESFPLTVTSAQKNPTAFYLCASRKDLLNEQFFGPGTRLTVL.